The clone carrying this T cell receptor beta chain was seen many times. The antigen remains unidentified. These data originate in a study of neurological immune-mediated disorders. Overall study findings and caveats: Subjects shared no identical expanded-clone CDR3 amino acid sequences, suggesting private TCR-beta repertoires in all groups.

TCRdb analysed the 5' RACE reads with MiXCR anew, one entry per CDR3 protein. The sample holds approximately 100,000 distinct CDR3 sequences, roughly 3.5% seen once. This clonotype was sampled from a woman aged 18-30 years with multiple sclerosis. The sequenced sample consisted of PBMCs.

The CDR3 region is CSARDFGFGTVNTEAFF. CDR3 nucleotides: TGCAGTGCTAGAGATTTTGGGTTTGGGACAGTGAACACTGAAGCTTTCTTT. J is TRBJ1-1 and V is TRBV20-1, with 7 bases that match TRBD1. Trimming removed 0 bases from V and 0 bases from J; junction bases left unmatched: 10. Germline CDR1 is DFQATT and CDR2 is SNEGSKA (reference sequence). This CDR3 is built from 17 residues.